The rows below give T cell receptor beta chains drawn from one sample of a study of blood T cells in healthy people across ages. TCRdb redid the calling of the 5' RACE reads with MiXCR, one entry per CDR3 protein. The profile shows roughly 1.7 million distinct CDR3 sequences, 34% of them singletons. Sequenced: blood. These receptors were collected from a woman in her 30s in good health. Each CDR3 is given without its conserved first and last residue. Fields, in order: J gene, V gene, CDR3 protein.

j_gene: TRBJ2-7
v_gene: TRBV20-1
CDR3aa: SAPGRAYEQY

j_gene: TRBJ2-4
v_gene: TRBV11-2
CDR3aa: ASSSRRGQGQY

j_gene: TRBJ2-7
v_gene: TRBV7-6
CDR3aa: ASSLGRKYEQY

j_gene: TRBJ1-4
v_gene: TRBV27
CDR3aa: ASSQTPDRALVATNEKLF

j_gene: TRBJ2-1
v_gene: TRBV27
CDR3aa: ASTGQYHNEQF

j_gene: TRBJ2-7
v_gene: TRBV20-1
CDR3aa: SASSGRLVPNYEQY

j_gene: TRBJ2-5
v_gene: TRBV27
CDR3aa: ATRNEGSQETQY

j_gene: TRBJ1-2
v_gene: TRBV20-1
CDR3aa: SASGGASLGYGYT

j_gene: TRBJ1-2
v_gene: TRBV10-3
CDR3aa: ATQNQDNYGYT

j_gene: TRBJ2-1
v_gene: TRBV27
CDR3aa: ASSWGAGAHNEQF